This passage covers 22 T cell receptor beta chains from one sample sequenced in a study of beta chain features in type 1 diabetes. Antigens of these TCRs are unknown. Study conclusions and caveats: The study found moderately but significantly shorter TCRB CDR3s in all four CD4+ subsets of Type 1 diabetes patients.

Isolated RNA was reverse transcribed in full, so expressed TCRB transcripts were sequenced. This table comes from immunoSEQ multiplex PCR, and its TCRdb copy is limited to in-frame clones, with some not included. The sample has 150,000 to 200,000 clones; around 63% are singletons. Sequencing used naive CD4+ T cells from blood. The receptors come from a man aged 30 to 39 with type 1 diabetes.

This clone was seen a few times. V is TRBV30 and J is TRBJ2-1; possibly TRBD1 for D (5 bases). The V end was cut by 1 base, the J end by 2 bases, with 9 bases between. Germline V CDR1 and CDR2: GTSNPN, SVGIG (reference sequence). The CDR3 contains 14 residues. CDR3 region: CAWSDQGPYNEQFF. CDR3 DNA sequence: TGTGCCTGGAGTGATCAGGGCCCCTACAATGAGCAGTTCTTC.

The chain is built from TRBV5-1 and TRBJ2-5; no firm D call. The CDR3 contains 12 residues. Trimming cost V 2 bases and J 4 bases, with 6 bases left between them. Germline-derived CDR1 and CDR2 are SGHRS and YFSETQ. The CDR3 nucleotides are TGCGCCAGCAGCTTCTCGGCAGAGACCCAGTACTTC. Translation gives CASSFSAETQYF.

This clone was counted a single time. This rearrangement joins TRBV18 to TRBJ1-2, with 7 bases that match TRBD1. Trimming removed 0 bases from V and 7 bases from J; junction bases left unmatched: 5. From germline, CDR1 is KGHSH and CDR2 LQKENI. This CDR3 contains 14 residues. DNA for the CDR3: TGTGCCAGCTCACCACCAACAGGGGATCGTGGCTACACCTTC. Its protein product is CASSPPTGDRGYTF.

The chain has TRBV7-2 and TRBJ2-3; D might be TRBD2 (6 bases). CDR1 is SGHTA, CDR2 FQGNSA, per germline. Trimming pared 3 bases from V and 6 bases from J, leaving 10 bases between. The CDR3 extends over 13 amino acids. The CDR3 here is CASSFAGKDTQYF. The CDR3 DNA reads as TGTGCCAGCAGCTTTGCGGGGAAGGATACGCAGTATTTT.

A few counts support this clone. The chain recombines TRBV6-5 with TRBJ2-7; the match to TRBD1 covers 9 bases. CDR3 length: 15 residues. Unmatched junction bases numbered 6, after V lost 6 bases and J lost 0 bases. CDR1 is MNHEY, CDR2 SVGAGI, per germline. The CDR3 DNA follows: TGTGCCAGCAGACCCGGACAGGGGCGCTCCTACGAGCAGTACTTC. It codes for CASRPGQGRSYEQYF.

The chain recombines TRBV4-3 with TRBJ2-2; D might be TRBD1 (6 bases). The CDR3 loop spans 14 amino acids. V was shortened by 0 bases and J by 7 bases, with 9 bases between the two germline ends. The germline gives CDR1 LGHNA, CDR2 YSLEER. The CDR3 region has the DNA TGCGCCAGCAGCCAAGATCCAGGGGACGGGGAGCTGTTTTTT. Translation gives CASSQDPGDGELFF.

This chain joins TRBV5-1 and TRBJ2-3, with 7 nucleotides matching TRBD1. The ends lost 3 bases at V and 5 bases at J; junction bases unmatched: 3. The CDR3 has 13 amino acids. CDR1 is SGHRS and CDR2 is YFSETQ in the germline V gene. For the CDR3, the DNA is TGCGCCAGCAGCTGGGACAGCGGAGATACGCAGTATTTT. Translating gives CASSWDSGDTQYF.

The genes are TRBV10-3 and TRBJ1-2; 7 bases fit TRBD1. The V gene end was trimmed by 3 bases and the J gene end by 5 bases; junction bases not matched to a gene: 6. CDR3 size: 14 residues. From germline, CDR1 is ENHRY and CDR2 SYGVKD. DNA for the CDR3: TGTGCCATCAGTGATACCGAGACAGGGTATGGCTACACCTTC. As protein: CAISDTETGYGYTF.

This chain uses TRBV29-1 with TRBJ2-7; D is undetermined. CDR1 is SQVTM, CDR2 ANQGSEA, per germline. The CDR3 loop spans 12 amino acids. The V and J ends lost 6 bases and 4 bases respectively, with 13 bases between them. The DNA for the CDR3 is TGCAGCGTCGGCGGACCTTTGTACGAGCAGTACTTC. Translated, it gives CSVGGPLYEQYF.

The chain uses TRBV11-2 and TRBJ2-1; D might be TRBD2 (6 bases). Trimming took 5 bases from V and 8 from J, leaving 22 bases between them. This CDR3 comprises 16 residues. CDR1 and CDR2 (germline): SGHAT, FQNNGV. CDR3 coding DNA: TGTGCCAGCAGCACAATATCCCACCTAGCGTCGGATGAGCAGTTCTTC. Translating it yields CASSTISHLASDEQFF. The full variable domain, completed using reference TRBV11-2 and TRBJ2-1, is EAGVAQSPRYKIIEKRQSVAFWCNPISGHATLYWYQQILGQGPKLLIQFQNNGVVDDSQLPKDRFSAERLKGVDSTLKIQPAKLEDSAVYLCASSTISHLASDEQFFGPGTRLTVL.

This clone showed up just a few times. V and J are TRBV25-1 and TRBJ1-1, with TRBD1 matching over 9 bases. Germline V lookup: CDR1 MGHDK, CDR2 SYGVNS. This CDR3 is 14 amino acids long. The J segment lost 8 bases and the V segment lost 2 bases, leaving 6 bases of the junction unmatched. Here the CDR3 reads CASSEVDRGCEAFF. The CDR3 bases are TGTGCCAGCAGTGAAGTGGACAGGGGTTGCGAAGCTTTCTTT. Using reference TRBV25-1 and TRBJ1-1 for the parts outside the CDR3, the full variable domain is EADIYQTPRYLVIGTGKKITLECSQTMGHDKMYWYQQDPGMELHLIHYSYGVNSTEKGDLSSESTVSRIRTEHFPLTLESARPSHTSQYLCASSEVDRGCEAFFGQGTRLTVV.

The chain uses TRBV11-3 and TRBJ2-7, with 9 bases fitting TRBD1. The germline gives CDR1 SGHNT, CDR2 YENEEA. The CDR3 runs to 13 residues. Trimming removed 5 bases from V and 4 bases from J; junction bases left unmatched: 3. The chain's CDR3 is CASSEGTGYEQYF. The CDR3 nucleotides are TGTGCCAGCAGCGAAGGGACAGGGTACGAGCAGTACTTC.

The chain has TRBV29-1 and TRBJ2-5, with 10 bases matching TRBD1. The ends lost 8 bases at V and 4 bases at J; junction bases unmatched: 7. The CDR3 is made up of 13 amino acids. Germline values: CDR1 SQVTM, CDR2 ANQGSEA. The CDR3 coding sequence is TGCAGCTTAACGACAGGGGGCAGAGAGACCCAGTACTTC. Translating gives CSLTTGGRETQYF.

V usage is TRBV13 and J usage is TRBJ1-6, with a weak D call TRBD1 (5 bases). The germline CDR1 and CDR2 sequences are PRHDT and FYEKMQ (reference sequence). This CDR3 spans 14 amino acids. Trimming took 5 bases from V and 8 from J, leaving 13 bases between them. CDR3: CASSPTVSYSPLHF. The DNA for the CDR3 is TGTGCCAGCAGCCCGACAGTGAGTTATTCACCCCTCCACTTT. Drawing the rest from reference TRBV13 and TRBJ1-6, the complete variable domain is AAGVIQSPRHLIKEKRETATLKCYPIPRHDTVYWYQQGPGQDPQFLISFYEKMQSDKGSIPDRFSAQQFSDYHSELNMSSLELGDSALYFCASSPTVSYSPLHFGNGTRLTVT.

The rearrangement joins TRBV27 to TRBJ1-5; the match to TRBD1 covers 7 bases. The germline V gene encodes CDR1 MNHEY and CDR2 SMNVEV (reference sequence). This CDR3 spans 15 amino acids. Germline trimming cut 6 bases from V and 3 bases from J; bases unmatched to any gene: 8. CDR3 DNA: TGTGCCAGCAGCCCTTTCGACAGGGCCAATCAGCCCCAGCATTTT. It codes for CASSPFDRANQPQHF.

V is TRBV29-1 and J is TRBJ2-2; TRBD2 aligns across 8 bases. Germline CDR1 SQVTM, CDR2 ANQGSEA. Losses at the gene ends were 6 bases for V and 2 bases for J; bases not matched to a gene: 2. The CDR3 consists of 13 residues. CDR3: CSVGLVNTGELFF. As DNA, the CDR3 is TGCAGCGTGGGACTAGTCAACACCGGGGAGCTGTTTTTT.

The CDR3 loop is CASSLDELAGGRYEQFF. The CDR3 nucleotides are TGTGCCAGCAGCTTAGATGAGCTAGCGGGGGGGCGATATGAGCAGTTCTTC. V is TRBV11-2 and J is TRBJ2-1; 12 bases are a match to TRBD2. CDR3 size: 17 residues. Per the germline V gene, CDR1 is SGHAT and CDR2 is FQNNGV. J lost 8 bases, V lost 0 bases, and 8 bases had no gene match. Variable domain in full (rest from reference TRBV11-2 and TRBJ2-1): EAGVAQSPRYKIIEKRQSVAFWCNPISGHATLYWYQQILGQGPKLLIQFQNNGVVDDSQLPKDRFSAERLKGVDSTLKIQPAKLEDSAVYLCASSLDELAGGRYEQFFGPGTRLTVL.

This clone was detected only a few times. The CDR3 reads CAIRRDSVDEKLFF. CDR3 bases: TGTGCCATCAGAAGGGACAGCGTAGATGAAAAACTGTTTTTT. The chain links TRBV10-3 to TRBJ1-4; the match to TRBD1 covers 7 bases. CDR3 length equals 14 residues. Germline lookup yields CDR1 ENHRY and CDR2 SYGVKD. Germline trimming cut 6 bases from V and 6 bases from J; bases unmatched to any gene: 7.

V and J are TRBV29-1 and TRBJ2-3, with D hard to call. Trimming took off 3 bases at V and 4 bases at J, with 8 bases between the two ends. Germline CDR1 and CDR2: SQVTM and ANQGSEA. The CDR3 sequence is 12 residues long. CDR3 region: CSVDPNADTQYF. The DNA for the CDR3 is TGCAGCGTTGACCCCAACGCAGATACGCAGTATTTT.

This clone has just a few counts. Distinct nucleotide sequences in the sample also encode this CDR3. This chain uses TRBV2 with TRBJ2-2; D is tentatively TRBD1 or TRBD2 (5 bases each). The germline CDR1 and CDR2 sequences are SNHLY and FYNNEI. CDR3 length: 15 amino acids. Trimming left V 6 bases short and J 2 bases short, with 13 bases between. The CDR3 region is CASSGTGANTGELFF. For the CDR3, the DNA is TGTGCCAGCAGCGGCACCGGGGCCAACACCGGGGAGCTGTTTTTT.

The chain combines TRBV29-1 with TRBJ1-2, with 7 nucleotides matching TRBD1. The J segment lost 3 bases and the V segment lost 4 bases, leaving 5 bases of the junction unmatched. Germline V lookup: CDR1 SQVTM, CDR2 ANQGSEA. CDR3 length: 13 amino acids. As DNA, the CDR3 is TGCAGCGTTGTTCCGACAGGGTACTATGGCTACACCTTC. This encodes CSVVPTGYYGYTF.

The J gene is TRBJ2-6, the V gene TRBV27; D not resolved. The germline V gene encodes CDR1 MNHEY and CDR2 SMNVEV (reference sequence). V was trimmed by 6 bases and J by 6 bases, leaving 9 bases between them. This CDR3 spans 13 amino acids. The CDR3 coding sequence is TGTGCCAGCAGAAATACCGAGGCCAACGTCCTGACTTTC. Translating gives CASRNTEANVLTF.